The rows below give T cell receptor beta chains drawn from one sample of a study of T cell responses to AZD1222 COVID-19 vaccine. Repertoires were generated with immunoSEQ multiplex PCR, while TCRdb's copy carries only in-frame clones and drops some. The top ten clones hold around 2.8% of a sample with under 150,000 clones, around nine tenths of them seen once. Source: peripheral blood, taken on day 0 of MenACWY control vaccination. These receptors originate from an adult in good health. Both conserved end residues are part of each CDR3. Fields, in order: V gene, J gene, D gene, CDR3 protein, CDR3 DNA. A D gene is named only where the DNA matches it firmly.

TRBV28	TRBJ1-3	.	CASTPSASGNTIYF	TGTGCCAGCACCCCGAGCGCCTCTGGAAACACCATATATTTT
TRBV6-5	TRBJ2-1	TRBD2	CASSLGLAGANEQFF	TGTGCCAGCAGTTTAGGACTAGCGGGAGCCAATGAGCAGTTCTTC
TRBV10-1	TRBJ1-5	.	CASSDGRDQPQHF	TGCGCCAGCAGTGATGGTAGGGATCAGCCCCAGCATTTT
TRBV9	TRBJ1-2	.	CASSGLGGTNYGYTF	TGTGCCAGCAGCGGCCTCGGGGGAACTAACTATGGCTACACCTTC
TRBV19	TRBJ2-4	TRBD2	CASRTGAGAGVKNIQYF	TGTGCCAGTAGGACGGGAGCCGGGGCGGGGGTCAAAAACATTCAGTACTTC
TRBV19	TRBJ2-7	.	CASSVSRGGLYEQYF	TGTGCCAGTAGTGTCTCCAGGGGAGGTCTCTACGAGCAGTACTTC
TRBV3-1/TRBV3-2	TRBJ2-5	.	CASSQEEGGSETQYF	TGTGCCAGCAGCCAAGAGGAGGGGGGAAGCGAGACCCAGTACTTC
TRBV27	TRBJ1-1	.	CASSLGRTNTEAFF	TGTGCCAGCAGTCTGGGACGGACGAACACTGAAGCTTTCTTT
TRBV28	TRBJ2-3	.	CASSFRSTDTQYF	TGTGCCAGCAGTTTTCGTTCCACAGATACGCAGTATTTT
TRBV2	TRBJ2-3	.	CASSPTESPTDTQYF	TGTGCCAGCAGTCCTACGGAGTCGCCCACAGATACGCAGTATTTT
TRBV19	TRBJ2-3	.	CASSIPSTDTQYF	TGTGCCAGTAGTATCCCTTCCACAGATACGCAGTATTTT
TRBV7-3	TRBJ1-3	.	CASSLPTDYSGNTIYF	TGTGCCAGCAGCCTACCGACGGATTACTCTGGAAACACCATATATTTT
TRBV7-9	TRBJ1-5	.	CASSLVGQPQHF	TGTGCCAGCAGCTTAGTCGGACAGCCCCAGCATTTT
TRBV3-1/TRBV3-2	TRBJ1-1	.	CASSPGDTEAFF	TGTGCCAGCAGCCCCGGGGACACTGAAGCTTTCTTT
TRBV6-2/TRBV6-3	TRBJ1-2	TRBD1	CASSSTGDGYTF	TGTGCCAGCAGCTCGACAGGGGATGGCTACACCTTC
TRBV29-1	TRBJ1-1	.	CSVVILMNTEAFF	TGCAGCGTTGTAATCCTTATGAACACTGAAGCTTTCTTT
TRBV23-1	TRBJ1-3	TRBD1	CASSQHRGGNTIYF	TGCGCCAGCAGTCAGCACAGGGGTGGAAACACCATATATTTT
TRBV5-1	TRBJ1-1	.	CASSLPGANTEAFF	TGCGCCAGCAGCTTACCGGGGGCGAACACTGAAGCTTTCTTT